This T cell receptor (beta chain) was captured by sequencing in a study of response to subunit inactivated influenza vaccine. Broader study findings: The authors offered the suggestion that each seasonal influenza vaccination recruits few new T cells.

This clonotype was seen many times. Its antigen is currently unknown. TCRdb ran MiXCR on the RT-PCR reads and lists one entry per CDR3 protein. The sample has around 480,000 distinct CDR3 sequences, more than 15% seen once; the top ten hold about 3%. The ends lost 4 bases at V and 1 base at J; junction bases unmatched: 3. CDR3 size: 15 residues. The TCR comes from a man between 50 and 69 years old who received an inactivated influenza vaccine. The source material was CD4+ T cells sorted from PBMCs, sampled around 25 months after vaccination. The gene calls are TRBV12-3 or TRBV12-4 and TRBJ2-3; TRBD2 aligns across 9 bases. CDR3 protein: CASSSRTSGTDTQYF. The CDR3 nucleotides are TGTGCCAGCAGTTCCCGGACTAGCGGCACAGATACGCAGTATTTT.